This T cell receptor beta chain is drawn from a study of shared clonotypes between healthy human individuals. Study-level points and caveats: When naive CD4 clonotypes were compared across a few donors, 5% to 5.5% were shared.

Details on this clone: Its antigen is unidentified.

CD45RO-negative cells were positively selected for CCR7, leaving out terminally differentiated effector memory CD45RA+ cells. There were no recent acute infections or vaccinations among the donors, who were healthy HIV-negative adults. Some clones are missing from TCRdb's copy, which holds only in-frame ones; the method was immunoSEQ multiplex PCR. The table lists roughly 1,800,000 clones, just under 95% of them singletons, with more than 0.95% in the top ten. V shed 2 bases, J shed 6 bases, and the junction held 10 bases outside the gene matches. This CDR3 is 18 amino acids long. Germline-derived CDR1 and CDR2 are MGHRA and YSYEKL.

This chain links TRBV4-1 with TRBJ2-7; 16 bases are a match to TRBD2. The receptor was isolated from a man between 18 and 35 years old in good health. The specimen sequenced was naive CD8+ T cells sorted from blood. Here the CDR3 reads CASSQTGLAGGPAAEQYF. The CDR3 region has the DNA TGCGCCAGCAGCCAAACGGGACTAGCGGGAGGGCCCGCGGCCGAGCAGTACTTC.